Shown below are 20 T cell receptor beta chains from a single sample sequenced in a study of T cell responses to AZD1222 COVID-19 vaccine. Sequencing was performed with immunoSEQ multiplex PCR; in TCRdb, only in-frame clones are kept and a portion is missing. The repertoire holds 70,000 to 95,000 clones, 89% seen once, with approximately 2.8% in the top ten. The sequenced sample was peripheral blood, obtained on day 0 of MenACWY control vaccination. The source of these receptors is an adult in good health.

V gene TRBV19 combines with J gene TRBJ1-1; D is undetermined. This CDR3 is built from 13 residues. The germline V and J ends were trimmed by 6 bases and 4 bases, with 12 bases remaining between them. Germline CDR1 LNHDA, CDR2 SQIVND (reference sequence). The CDR3 loop is CASSKRYSTEAFF. The CDR3 nucleotides are TGTGCCAGTAGCAAGAGGTACAGCACTGAAGCTTTCTTT.

The chain joins TRBV7-2 to TRBJ1-4, with 11 nucleotides matching TRBD1. Per the germline V gene, CDR1 is SGHTA and CDR2 is FQGNSA. This CDR3 is 14 amino acids long. J was trimmed by 8 bases and V by 5 bases; bases with no gene match: 4. The CDR3 DNA sequence: TGTGCCAGCAGCCCGGACAGGGGGCTCGAAAAACTGTTTTTT. Protein sequence: CASSPDRGLEKLFF.

This clone was seen only a few times. This sequence joins TRBV14 and TRBJ1-4, with D hard to call. V gave up 4 bases and J gave up 5 bases, with 17 bases separating them. This CDR3 comprises 16 residues. CDR1 and CDR2 (germline): SGHDN, FVKESK. The CDR3 region is CASSRASGLKNEKLFF. For the CDR3, the DNA is TGTGCCAGCAGCCGTGCTTCAGGACTTAAGAATGAAAAACTGTTTTTT.

The chain combines TRBV9 with TRBJ2-7; D uncertain. Trimming left V 4 bases short and J 2 bases short, with 10 bases between. The V gene's germline CDR1 is SGDLS and CDR2 YYNGEE. This CDR3 is 13 amino acids long. CDR3 sequence (DNA): TGTGCCAGCAGCCCCCCGTCCGCCTACGAGCAGTACTTC. Protein sequence: CASSPPSAYEQYF. The whole variable domain, remainder taken from reference TRBV9 and TRBJ2-7, is DSGVTQTPKHLITATGQRVTLRCSPRSGDLSVYWYQQSLDQGLQFLIQYYNGEERAKGNILERFSAQQFPDLHSELNLSSLELGDSALYFCASSPPSAYEQYFGPGTRLTVT.

V gene TRBV20-1 combines with J gene TRBJ2-5; the match to TRBD2 covers 7 bases. Trimming removed 3 bases from V and 0 bases from J; junction bases left unmatched: 4. Germline assignment: CDR1 DFQATT and CDR2 SNEGSKA (reference sequence). The CDR3 length is 14 residues. CDR3 sequence (DNA): TGCAGTGCTAGTGAACTAGCGTACCAAGAGACCCAGTACTTC. Its translation is CSASELAYQETQYF.

V usage is TRBV27 and J usage is TRBJ2-3; the D is unclear. The CDR3 length is 13 residues. V was clipped by 4 bases and J by 5 bases, with 10 bases between them. Per the germline V gene, CDR1 is MNHEY and CDR2 is SMNVEV (reference sequence). CDR3 loop: CASSSRVRDTQYF. The CDR3 DNA reads TGTGCCAGCAGTTCCCGGGTCAGAGATACGCAGTATTTT.

The V call is TRBV6-2 or TRBV6-3, the J call TRBJ1-2; a possible D gene is TRBD1 (6 bases). Looked up from germline, CDR1 is MNHEY and CDR2 is SVGEGT. This CDR3 has 16 residues. Between the trimmed V and J ends, which lost 0 bases and 6 bases, there was a span of 17 bases. The CDR3 DNA reads TGTGCCAGCAGTTACTCGGGGGCCCTCTCGTCGAATGGCTACACCTTC. Residues: CASSYSGALSSNGYTF.

The chain has TRBV3-1 (or the pseudogene TRBV3-2) and TRBJ1-1, with D hard to call. V dropped 0 bases and J dropped 8 bases, with 7 bases sitting between them. Germline CDR1 and CDR2: LGHDT and YNNKEL (reference sequence). This CDR3 is built from 12 residues. The CDR3, as DNA: TGTGCCAGCAGCCAAGACCCGGTGGAAGCTTTCTTT. This encodes CASSQDPVEAFF.

As concerns this clone: Other nucleotide sequences from this sample produce the same CDR3. The V call is TRBV11-3, the J call TRBJ1-1; no clear D. Deletions cut 6 bases from V and 0 bases from J, with 11 bases between. The V gene's germline CDR1 is SGHNT and CDR2 YENEEA. The CDR3 contains 14 residues. The CDR3 DNA reads TGTGCCAGCAGTCCCGATGGGGTGAACACTGAAGCTTTCTTT. It encodes CASSPDGVNTEAFF. The full variable domain, rest sourced from reference TRBV11-3 and TRBJ1-1, is EAGVVQSPRYKIIEKKQPVAFWCNPISGHNTLYWYLQNLGQGPELLIRYENEEAVDDSQLPKDRFSAERLKGVDSTLKIQPAELGDSAVYLCASSPDGVNTEAFFGQGTRLTVV.

The chain joins TRBV9 to TRBJ2-1; TRBD1 aligns across 9 bases. CDR3 size: 15 residues. The ends lost 0 bases at V and 3 bases at J; junction bases unmatched: 1. Germline V gene lookup returns CDR1 SGDLS and CDR2 YYNGEE. This chain's CDR3 is CASSVGDRVYNEQFF. The CDR3 nucleotides read TGTGCCAGCAGCGTAGGGGACAGGGTCTACAATGAGCAGTTCTTC.

CDR3 sequence reads: CASSRPGNTEAFF. In DNA, the CDR3 is TGTGCCAGCAGTCGTCCCGGGAACACTGAAGCTTTCTTT. The chain employs TRBV27 and TRBJ1-1, with D uncertain. The CDR3 totals 13 residues. Germline CDR1 MNHEY, CDR2 SMNVEV (reference sequence). The V gene lost 5 bases and the J gene lost 1 base, with 8 bases spanning the gap.

The chain is built from TRBV6-5 and TRBJ1-2; maybe TRBD1 (5 bases). Germline V gene lookup returns CDR1 MNHEY and CDR2 SVGAGI. The CDR3 totals 14 residues. Trimming took off 2 bases at V and 7 bases at J, with 14 bases between the two ends. The CDR3 is CASSYTGGAGGYTF. The CDR3 coding sequence is TGTGCCAGCAGTTACACGGGGGGAGCAGGTGGCTACACCTTC.

The chain is built from TRBV29-1 and TRBJ1-2; a possible D gene is TRBD1 (5 bases). The CDR3 has 12 residues. The germline V gene has CDR1 SQVTM and CDR2 ANQGSEA. Trimming stripped 6 bases from V and 4 bases from J, with 12 bases between. CDR3: CSVYPDSYGYTF. CDR3 coding DNA: TGCAGCGTGTACCCAGACAGCTATGGCTACACCTTC.

This chain uses TRBV10-3 with TRBJ1-4; D not resolved. Germline lookup yields CDR1 ENHRY and CDR2 SYGVKD. Trimming removed 0 bases at V and 8 bases at J, with 4 bases between. The CDR3 consists of 12 residues. CDR3 sequence (DNA): TGTGCCATCAGTGAGTCTGAGGAAAAACTGTTTTTT. It encodes CAISESEEKLFF.

This clone was found a few times. The chain carries TRBV5-1 and TRBJ2-7; weak D call: TRBD2 (6 bases). V was pared by 0 bases and J by 5 bases, with 12 bases between. The CDR3 loop spans 14 amino acids. Germline V lookup: CDR1 SGHRS, CDR2 YFSETQ. The CDR3 region is CASSLELARNEQYF. DNA for the CDR3: TGCGCCAGCAGCTTGGAGCTAGCGAGGAACGAGCAGTACTTC.

The chain recombines TRBV7-8 with TRBJ2-3; D is perhaps TRBD1 (5 bases). Germline V CDR1 and CDR2: SGHVS, FQNEAQ. This CDR3 is built from 15 residues. Between the trimmed V and J ends, which lost 0 bases and 6 bases, there was a span of 13 bases. The CDR3 bases are TGTGCCAGCAGCTTAGCCCAGGGTGATGAGGATACGCAGTATTTT. Protein sequence: CASSLAQGDEDTQYF.

The chain couples TRBV7-2 to TRBJ2-7, with 8 positions matching TRBD2. J lost 7 bases, V lost 7 bases, and 12 bases had no gene match. The germline V gene encodes CDR1 SGHTA and CDR2 FQGNSA. The CDR3 is 14 amino acids. The CDR3 DNA reads TGTGCCAGCAACAGGCCAGCGGGGGCGAATGAGCAGTACTTC. It codes for CASNRPAGANEQYF.

The chain combines TRBV7-8 with TRBJ1-5, with D hard to call. The germline CDR1 and CDR2 sequences are SGHVS and FQNEAQ. V was trimmed by 5 bases and J by 0 bases, leaving 14 bases between them. The CDR3 loop spans 16 amino acids. CDR3: CASSVKRTASNQPQHF. The CDR3, as DNA: TGTGCCAGCAGCGTAAAAAGGACTGCTAGCAATCAGCCCCAGCATTTT.

The chain is built from TRBV5-1 and TRBJ1-2; no firm D call. The CDR3 loop spans 13 amino acids. The ends were cut back, 0 bases at V and 4 bases at J, with 7 bases in the middle. The germline V gene has CDR1 SGHRS and CDR2 YFSETQ. The CDR3 protein is CASSLEASYGYTF. In DNA form, the CDR3 reads TGCGCCAGCAGCTTGGAAGCATCCTATGGCTACACCTTC.

This clone was observed a few times. The V gene is TRBV2, the J gene TRBJ2-3; D is perhaps TRBD1 (6 bases). Germline V gene data show CDR1 as SNHLY and CDR2 as FYNNEI. The V gene lost 6 bases and the J gene lost 2 bases, with 12 bases spanning the gap. This CDR3 comprises 14 residues. As DNA, the CDR3 is TGTGCCAGCAGCCCACGGACAGACACAGATACGCAGTATTTT. This codes for CASSPRTDTDTQYF.